The 7 T cell receptor beta chains below all came from one sample that was sequenced in a study of blood T cell repertoires in COVID-19. Here immunoSEQ multiplex PCR was the method, and the copy in TCRdb shows in-frame clones only, minus some. The data contain some 330,000 clones, 80% to 90% of them singletons. The sample taken for sequencing was PBMCs or T cells enriched from blood (not recorded which). These receptors all come from a man aged 40-55 years in a cohort exposed to, infected with or recovered from COVID-19 (not recorded which).

This clone was picked up one time. The chain links TRBV7-2 to TRBJ2-1; TRBD2 aligns across 14 bases. Germline assignment: CDR1 SGHTA and CDR2 FQGNSA. V was pared by 5 bases and J by 5 bases, with 8 bases of the junction left unmatched. This CDR3 comprises 17 residues. The CDR3 DNA reads TGTGCCAGCAGCATGAAGACTAGCGGGAGGGGGAACAATGAGCAGTTCTTC. This codes for CASSMKTSGRGNNEQFF.

This clone is a singleton in its sample. The genes are TRBV6-6 and TRBJ1-2; no definite D call. Deletions cut 6 bases from V and 4 bases from J, with 18 bases between. From germline, CDR1 is MNHNY and CDR2 SVGAGI (reference sequence). There are 15 residues in the CDR3. The DNA of the CDR3 is TGTGCCAGCAGCCGGTTAGACCGTCGGAGCTATGGCTACACCTTC. Protein: CASSRLDRRSYGYTF.

This clone has only one observation. The chain carries TRBV7-9 and TRBJ2-7, with TRBD2 matching over 7 bases. CDR3 length: 14 residues. Trimming at V came to 5 bases and at J to 0 bases, leaving 4 bases not matched to a gene. CDR1 and CDR2 from the germline V gene are SEHNR and FQNEAQ (reference sequence). The CDR3: CASSPRTSSYEQYF. Here the CDR3 DNA reads TGTGCCAGCAGCCCCCGGACTAGCTCCTACGAGCAGTACTTC.

The CDR3 DNA reads TGTGCCAGCCTACAATCTCGAGGGGGCGCGTCCTACGAGCAGTACTTC. It specifies CASLQSRGGASYEQYF. The chain carries TRBV6-6 and TRBJ2-7; TRBD1 agrees at 7 bases. The CDR3 consists of 16 residues. From germline, CDR1 is MNHNY and CDR2 SVGAGI (reference sequence). After removal of 8 bases from V and 1 base from J, the junction contained 14 bases not matched to a gene.

This clone was recorded once. The V gene is TRBV7-9, the J gene TRBJ1-4; weak D call: TRBD1 (5 bases). The CDR3 is 18 amino acids. Germline V CDR1 and CDR2: SEHNR, FQNEAQ (reference sequence). V was pared by 5 bases and J by 0 bases, with 19 bases between. The CDR3 is CASSRRESTDATNEKLFF. In DNA, the CDR3 is TGTGCCAGCAGCCGACGAGAGTCGACAGACGCAACTAATGAAAAACTGTTTTTT.

This clone was counted once. The J gene is TRBJ2-1, the V gene TRBV18; 11 bases fit TRBD2. CDR3 size: 15 residues. CDR1 and CDR2 (germline): KGHSH, LQKENI. Trimming removed 4 bases from V and 4 bases from J; junction bases left unmatched: 3. As DNA, the CDR3 is TGTGCCAGCTCACTGACTAGCGGGAATTACAATGAGCAGTTCTTC. It yields the protein CASSLTSGNYNEQFF.

This clone was seen a single time. The chain combines TRBV28 with TRBJ1-1; D unresolved. Trimming took 3 bases from V and 6 from J, leaving 8 bases between them. Germline V CDR1 and CDR2: MDHEN, SYDVKM. The CDR3 runs to 12 residues. The CDR3 DNA reads TGTGCCAGCAGTTTTAGCAGAGCTGAAGCTTTCTTT. This gives the protein CASSFSRAEAFF.